This TCR beta chain was sequenced in a study of identical twins. Broader study findings: There were fewer insertions in abundant cord blood beta clonotypes, but memory repertoires showed no such pattern.

Turning to this clonotype: No antigen is known for it.

CDR1 is DFQATT and CDR2 is SNEGSKA in the germline V gene (reference sequence). The length of the CDR3 is 14 residues. The V and J ends lost 4 bases and 0 bases respectively, with 12 bases between them. MiXCR, run by TCRdb on the 5' RACE reads, gives a single entry per CDR3 protein. The sample has a few hundred thousand distinct CDR3 sequences; about a fifth are singletons. The clonotype comes from a man aged 45-65 years in good health. Sequencing was done on a sample of naive T cells sorted from blood. V usage is TRBV20-1 and J usage is TRBJ2-5, with D perhaps matching TRBD2 (5 bases). CDR3 region: CSATSRRDQETQYF. CDR3 sequence (DNA): TGCAGTGCTACCTCCCGGCGGGACCAAGAGACCCAGTACTTC.